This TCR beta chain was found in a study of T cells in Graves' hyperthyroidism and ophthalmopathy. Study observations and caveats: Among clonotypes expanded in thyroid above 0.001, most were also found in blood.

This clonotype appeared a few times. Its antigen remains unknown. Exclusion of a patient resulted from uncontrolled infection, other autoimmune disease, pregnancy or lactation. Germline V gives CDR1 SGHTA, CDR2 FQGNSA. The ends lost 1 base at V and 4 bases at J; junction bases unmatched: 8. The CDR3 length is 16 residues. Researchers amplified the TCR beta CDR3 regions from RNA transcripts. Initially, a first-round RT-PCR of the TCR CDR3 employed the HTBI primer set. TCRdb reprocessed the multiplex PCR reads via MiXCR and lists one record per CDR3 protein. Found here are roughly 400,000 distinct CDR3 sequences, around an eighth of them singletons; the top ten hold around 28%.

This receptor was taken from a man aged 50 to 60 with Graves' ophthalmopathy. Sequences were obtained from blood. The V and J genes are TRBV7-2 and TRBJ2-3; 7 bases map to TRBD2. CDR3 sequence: CASSLEGLLIPDTQYF. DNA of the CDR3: TGTGCCAGCAGCTTAGAGGGACTACTGATACCAGATACGCAGTATTTT.